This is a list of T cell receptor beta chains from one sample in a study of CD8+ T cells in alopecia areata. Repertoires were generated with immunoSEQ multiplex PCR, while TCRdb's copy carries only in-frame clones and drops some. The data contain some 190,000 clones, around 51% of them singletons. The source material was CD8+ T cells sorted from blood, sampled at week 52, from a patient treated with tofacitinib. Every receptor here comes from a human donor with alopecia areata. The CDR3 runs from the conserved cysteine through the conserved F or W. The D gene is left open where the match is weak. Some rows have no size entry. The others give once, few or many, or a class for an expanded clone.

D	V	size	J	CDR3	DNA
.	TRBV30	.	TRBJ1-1	CACRRSPGTSGTEAFF	TGTGCCTGCCGGAGGAGCCCCGGGACCTCGGGGACTGAAGCTTTCTTT
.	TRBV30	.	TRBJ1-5	CAWSVRQFDSNQPQHF	TGTGCCTGGAGTGTACGACAGTTTGATAGCAATCAGCCCCAGCATTTT
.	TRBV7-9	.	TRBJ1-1	CASRDWPSNTEAFF	TGTGCCAGCAGGGATTGGCCGTCTAACACTGAAGCTTTCTTT
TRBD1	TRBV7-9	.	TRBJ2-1	CASSHGQGLNEQFF	TGTGCCAGCAGCCATGGACAGGGATTGAATGAGCAGTTCTTC
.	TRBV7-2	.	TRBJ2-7	CASSFAQNSYEQYF	TGTGCCAGCAGCTTCGCGCAGAACTCCTACGAGCAGTACTTC
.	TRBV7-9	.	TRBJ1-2	CASSSRQETNYGYTF	TGTGCCAGCAGCTCCAGACAGGAAACTAACTATGGCTACACCTTC
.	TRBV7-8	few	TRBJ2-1	CASSLVGGSGISEQFF	TGTGCCAGCAGCTTAGTCGGGGGCAGCGGGATCAGTGAGCAGTTCTTC
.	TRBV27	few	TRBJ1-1	CASSLNGPNTEAFF	TGTGCCAGCAGTTTAAATGGGCCGAACACTGAAGCTTTCTTT
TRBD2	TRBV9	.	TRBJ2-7	CASSMGLAGEAYF	TGTGCCAGCAGCATGGGACTAGCGGGCGAGGCGTACTTC
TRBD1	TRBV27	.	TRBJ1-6	CASSWAGTVNSPLHF	TGTGCCAGCAGTTGGGCCGGGACAGTAAATTCACCCCTCCACTTT
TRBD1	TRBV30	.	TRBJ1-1	CAWSVWDRGSEAFF	TGTGCCTGGAGTGTGTGGGACAGGGGAAGTGAAGCTTTCTTT
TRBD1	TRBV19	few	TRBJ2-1	CASNTGTGDNEQFF	TGTGCCAGCAACACCGGGACAGGGGATAATGAGCAGTTCTTC
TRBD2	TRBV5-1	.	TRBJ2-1	CASSPLAGAPEQFF	TGCGCCAGCAGCCCCCTAGCGGGGGCCCCTGAGCAGTTCTTC
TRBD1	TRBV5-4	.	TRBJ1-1	CASSPEGQGFAEAFF	TGTGCCAGCAGCCCAGAAGGACAGGGTTTCGCTGAAGCTTTCTTT
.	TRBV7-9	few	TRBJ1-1	CASSLFVGDATEAFF	TGTGCCAGCAGCTTATTCGTCGGGGACGCCACTGAAGCTTTCTTT
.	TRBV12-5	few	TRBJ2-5	CASGPGETQYF	TGTGCTAGTGGTCCTGGAGAGACCCAGTACTTC
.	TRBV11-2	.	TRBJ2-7	CASSLESRTDYEQYF	TGTGCCAGCAGCTTAGAAAGTCGAACAGACTACGAGCAGTACTTC
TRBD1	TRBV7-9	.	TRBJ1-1	CASSSQGETEAFF	TGTGCCAGCAGCTCACAGGGGGAGACTGAAGCTTTCTTT
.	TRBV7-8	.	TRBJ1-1	CASSLQLFGDTEAFF	TGTGCCAGCAGCTTACAACTATTCGGGGACACTGAAGCTTTCTTT
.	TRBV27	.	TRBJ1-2	CASSLSGTLYGYTF	TGTGCCAGCAGTTTATCGGGGACTCTCTATGGCTACACCTTC
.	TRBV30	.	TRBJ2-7	CAWSISYEQYF	TGTGCCTGGAGTATTTCCTACGAGCAGTACTTC
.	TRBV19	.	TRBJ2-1	CASSIAQNNEQFF	TGTGCCAGTAGTATAGCCCAGAACAATGAGCAGTTCTTC
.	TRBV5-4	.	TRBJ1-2	CASSSVYGYTF	TGTGCCAGCAGCTCGGTTTATGGCTACACCTTC
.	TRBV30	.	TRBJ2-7	CAWTARTSSYEQYF	TGTGCCTGGACAGCTAGGACCTCCTCCTACGAGCAGTACTTC
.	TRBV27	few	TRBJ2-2	CASSLLAGEYTGELFF	TGTGCCAGCAGTTTATTGGCAGGGGAATACACCGGGGAGCTGTTTTTT
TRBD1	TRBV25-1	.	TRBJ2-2	CASGTGDTGELFF	TGTGCCAGTGGGACAGGGGACACCGGGGAGCTGTTTTTT
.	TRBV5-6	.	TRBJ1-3	CASLRGGAGNTIYF	TGTGCCAGCCTAAGAGGGGGAGCTGGAAACACCATATATTTT
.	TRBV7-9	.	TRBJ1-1	CASSLGENTEAFF	TGTGCCAGCAGCTTAGGTGAGAACACTGAAGCTTTCTTT
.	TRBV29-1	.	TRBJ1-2	CSVDNPGDYGYTF	TGCAGCGTTGACAATCCCGGAGACTATGGCTACACCTTC
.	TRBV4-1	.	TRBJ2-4	CASSQGKGLGDIQYF	TGCGCCAGCAGCCAAGGAAAAGGACTGGGAGACATTCAGTACTTC
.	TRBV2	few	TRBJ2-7	CASSEARGGVHYEQYF	TGTGCCAGCAGTGAAGCGCGAGGCGGAGTTCACTACGAGCAGTACTTC
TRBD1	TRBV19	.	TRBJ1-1	CATLTGGTEAFF	TGTGCCACTTTGACAGGGGGCACTGAAGCTTTCTTT
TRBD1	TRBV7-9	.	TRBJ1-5	CASSPGQGDQPQHF	TGTGCCAGCAGCCCCGGACAGGGGGATCAGCCCCAGCATTTT
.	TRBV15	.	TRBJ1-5	CAAGEERQPQHF	TGTGCCGCGGGGGAGGAGAGGCAGCCCCAGCATTTT
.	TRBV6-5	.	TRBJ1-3	CASSVQGTAGNTIYF	TGTGCCAGCAGCGTACAGGGAACGGCTGGAAACACCATATATTTT
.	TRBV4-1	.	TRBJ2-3	CASSQGRGTDTQYF	TGCGCCAGCAGCCAAGGGAGAGGCACAGATACGCAGTATTTT
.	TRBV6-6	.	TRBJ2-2	CASSYGTRLNTGELFF	TGTGCCAGCAGTTACGGGACAAGGTTGAACACCGGGGAGCTGTTTTTT
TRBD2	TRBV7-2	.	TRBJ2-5	CASSLVLAGEETQYF	TGTGCCAGCAGCTTAGTGCTAGCGGGGGAGGAGACCCAGTACTTC
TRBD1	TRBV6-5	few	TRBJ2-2	CASRPGQGVTGELFF	TGTGCCAGCAGACCGGGACAGGGGGTAACCGGGGAGCTGTTTTTT
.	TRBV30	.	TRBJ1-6	CAWTPGKWNSPLHF	TGTGCCTGGACCCCAGGGAAGTGGAATTCACCCCTCCACTTT
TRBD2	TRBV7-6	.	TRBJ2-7	CASSLGSSGVSYEQYF	TGTGCCAGCAGCTTAGGGTCTAGCGGGGTATCCTACGAGCAGTACTTC
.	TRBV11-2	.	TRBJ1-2	CASSALRTNYGYTF	TGTGCCAGCAGCGCTCTCCGGACCAACTATGGCTACACCTTC
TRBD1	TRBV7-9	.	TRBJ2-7	CASSLGTGGGYEQYF	TGTGCCAGCAGCTTGGGGACAGGGGGCGGCTACGAGCAGTACTTC
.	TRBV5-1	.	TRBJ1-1	CASSNQPGPSEYTEAFF	TGCGCCAGCAGCAACCAACCAGGGCCCTCCGAATACACTGAAGCTTTCTTT
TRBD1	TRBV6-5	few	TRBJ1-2	CASSTDRGYGYTF	TGTGCCAGCAGTACGGACAGGGGCTATGGCTACACCTTC
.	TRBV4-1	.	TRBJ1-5	CASRQERQTYQPQHF	TGCGCCAGCAGACAGGAACGACAGACTTATCAGCCCCAGCATTTT
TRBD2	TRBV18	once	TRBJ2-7	CASSPQAGGEQYF	TGTGCCAGCTCACCACAAGCGGGGGGCGAGCAGTACTTC